This entry lists 2 T cell receptor beta chains sequenced from one sample in a study of shared clonotypes between healthy human individuals (dated by TCRdb to about 2020). Libraries were made using the immunoSEQ multiplex PCR assay. TCRdb's version of the immuneACCESS table is confined to in-frame rearrangements and falls short of the full clone set. An unresolved V gene accounts for under half of the shortfall where checked; the remainder is of unknown origin. This sample is represented by about 2 million clones; roughly 94% of them were singletons. 0.9% to 1.3% of the sample comes from the top ten. CD8 naive samples were obtained by positive selection for CCR7 among CD45RO-negative cells, yielding a CD45RA+CCR7+ population from which TemRA cells were excluded. The sample taken for sequencing was naive CD8+ T cells sorted from blood. Explained via the paper, the cell subset or site label denotes: CD45RA+CCR7+. The receptor source for this set is a man aged 18 to 30 in good health.

The chain carries TRBV7-9 and TRBJ2-7; tentative D call: TRBD1 (5 bases). Germline V gene lookup returns CDR1 SEHNR and CDR2 FQNEAQ (reference sequence). Trimming cost V 4 bases and J 0 bases, with 16 bases left between them. The CDR3 runs to 16 residues. In DNA, the CDR3 is TGTGCCAGCAGCTCAGACAGTACCTCGCACTCCTACGAGCAGTACTTC. It encodes CASSSDSTSHSYEQYF. Full variable domain (rest looked up from reference TRBV7-9 and TRBJ2-7): DTGVSQNPRHKITKRGQNVTFRCDPISEHNRLYWYRQTLGQGPEFLTYFQNEAQLEKSRLLSDRFSAERPKGSFSTLEIQRTEQGDSAMYLCASSSDSTSHSYEQYFGPGTRLTVT.

This chain uses TRBV2 with TRBJ2-5, with D uncertain. Germline V CDR1 and CDR2: SNHLY, FYNNEI. With 2 bases removed from V and 1 base from J, the gap between germline ends came to 11 bases. The CDR3 extends over 15 amino acids. The CDR3 here is CASSEPGLSQETQYF. CDR3 in DNA: TGTGCCAGCAGTGAACCCGGTCTGAGCCAAGAGACCCAGTACTTC.